This T cell receptor (beta chain) was identified in a study of shared clonotypes between healthy human individuals. Study-wide background: A few men and a couple of women, aged 18 to 49, were donors.

This clone was picked up one time. As yet, its antigen is unknown. Per the authors' pipeline: ImmunoSEQ output lacked quality scores and full-length reads, limiting matched filtering. Sequencing was performed with immunoSEQ multiplex PCR; in TCRdb, only in-frame clones are kept and a portion is missing. V and J calls and clone size are copied from that table; D and trimming were computed from the DNA. The sample contains 600,000 to 700,000 clones, roughly 73% of which appear only once. Findings and caveats of the study: For sorted subsets, rarefaction showed incomplete sequencing despite large depth. Naive subsets tended to show greater estimated richness than memory subsets.

The sequenced sample was memory CD4+ T cells sorted from blood. Documented subset: CD45RA-negative fraction. The clonotype was recovered from a woman in her twenties or thirties in good health.

The CDR3 DNA reads as TGTGCCAGCAGCTTATTCCCGTTCAATCAGCCCCAGCATTTT. It translates to CASSLFPFNQPQHF. J is TRBJ1-5 and V is TRBV11-2; D call uncertain. V dropped 2 bases and J dropped 3 bases, with 8 bases sitting between them. The CDR3 sequence is 14 residues long. Germline V lookup: CDR1 SGHAT, CDR2 FQNNGV.